The rows below give T cell receptor beta chains drawn from one sample of a study of T cells expressing NK-cell markers. TCRdb reworked the 5' RACE reads into one entry per CDR3 protein, no DNA. The record lists approximately 550,000 distinct CDR3 sequences, of which the ten most abundant hold approximately 3.5%. The sequenced material came from blood T cells: a sorted CD56 or NKG2C T cell subset, CD4+ or CD8+ T cells, or bulk PBMC T cells (not recorded which). The receptors were gathered from a man between 18 and 35 years old in good health. Both conserved end residues are part of each CDR3.

V gene	J gene	CDR3 protein
TRBV4-3	TRBJ2-3	CASSQDYRTSTDTQYF
TRBV5-5	TRBJ2-7	CASSPHWSGTGDYEQYF
TRBV20-1	TRBJ1-1	CSASLTQAGTEAFF
TRBV7-2	TRBJ2-1	CASSTGWDSYNEQFF
TRBV10-3	TRBJ2-2	CAISESQRVELFF
TRBV5-1	TRBJ2-1	CASSTAGTGYNEQFF
TRBV28	TRBJ2-5	CASTRGGVAGTGTQYF
TRBV27	TRBJ1-2	CASSNDEYYGYTF
TRBV28	TRBJ2-7	CASSYSRDFTYEQYF
TRBV6-5	TRBJ2-7	CASSYSAGQGREQYF
TRBV20-1	TRBJ2-4	CSAHPGLAVLNIQYF
TRBV20-1	TRBJ2-1	CSAYRTSSYNEQFF
TRBV7-2	TRBJ2-1	CASSLVTSGRVWNEQFF
TRBV29-1	TRBJ2-2	CSGTDLGGTGELFF
TRBV28	TRBJ2-7	CASRQPPGQGYEQYF
TRBV7-2	TRBJ2-3	CASSLEGTGYSDTQYF
TRBV11-2	TRBJ2-3	CASSLEGVGDTQYF
TRBV5-1	TRBJ2-6	CASSFQGPTKFSGANVLTF
TRBV28	TRBJ2-7	CASNPGDKSYEQYF
TRBV30	TRBJ1-3	CAWSVPGSRSGNTIYF
TRBV15	TRBJ1-1	CATSRGTGGLRTEAFF
TRBV29-1	TRBJ2-7	CSVEGSVGQGSYEQYF
TRBV6-1	TRBJ2-3	CATKLAGSAGTDTQYF
TRBV29-1	TRBJ2-1	CSVEKSIEQFF
TRBV5-5	TRBJ2-3	CASSQDAGTDTQYF
TRBV20-1	TRBJ2-7	CSARDPLAGGPYSYEQYF
TRBV5-1	TRBJ2-7	CASSQLTSGEAEQYF
TRBV27	TRBJ2-1	CASSLTWDRADNEQFF
TRBV15	TRBJ1-1	CATSTGLNTEAFF
TRBV5-5	TRBJ1-2	CASSKDTPNYGYTF
TRBV5-5	TRBJ2-1	CASSLGAGGVFTYNEQFF
TRBV6-2/TRBV6-3	TRBJ2-5	CASSYPEAGPLGVETQYF
TRBV7-6	TRBJ2-7	CASSQSRGLYEQYF
TRBV29-1	TRBJ2-7	CSVERVGSYEQYF
TRBV7-2	TRBJ2-1	CASSPPGINEQFF
TRBV4-2	TRBJ1-2	CASSQETGVNYGYTF
TRBV29-1	TRBJ2-1	CSVERLAVSNEQFF
TRBV7-6	TRBJ2-1	CASRGFTGARGEQFF
TRBV10-2	TRBJ2-3	CASSRGSVDTQYF
TRBV6-2/TRBV6-3	TRBJ2-7	CASSPDSLQPYEQYF
TRBV14	TRBJ2-1	CASSPDYVYNEQFF